Presented here are 13 T cell receptor beta chains from one specimen sequenced in a study of response to subunit inactivated influenza vaccine. MiXCR, applied by TCRdb to the RT-PCR reads, yields one record per CDR3 protein. The sample has about 520,000 distinct CDR3 sequences, over 25% seen once; the top ten hold approximately 2%. The source was CD4+ T cells sorted from PBMCs, collected about 5 days after vaccination. The receptors come from a man aged 45-60 years who received an inactivated influenza vaccine.

The V and J genes are TRBV11-2 and TRBJ2-5, with 8 bases matching TRBD2. CDR1 is SGHAT and CDR2 is FQNNGV in the germline V gene. The V and J ends lost 4 bases and 6 bases, in that order; junction bases with no gene match: 10. This CDR3 region has 15 residues. The CDR3 DNA sequence: TGTGCCAGCAGCTCCCTTCGCGGGGGGCTTCAGACCCAGTACTTC. Protein sequence: CASSSLRGGLQTQYF.

This clonotype was counted between two and nine times. The chain recombines TRBV5-1 with TRBJ2-1; 8 nucleotides match TRBD2. Germline values: CDR1 SGHRS, CDR2 YFSETQ. With 3 bases clipped from V and 1 base from J, the junction kept 6 bases outside the gene matches. The CDR3 has 16 residues. This CDR3 reads CASSSNSGMSYNEQFF. For the CDR3, the DNA is TGCGCCAGCAGCTCAAATAGCGGGATGTCCTACAATGAGCAGTTCTTC.

This chain joins TRBV7-9 and TRBJ2-7, with a weak D call TRBD2 (6 bases). Germline CDR1 and CDR2: SEHNR and FQNEAQ (reference sequence). The V gene lost 7 bases and the J gene lost 1 base, with 14 bases spanning the gap. This CDR3 is built from 14 residues. The CDR3 spells CASTLGDLSYEQYF. CDR3 sequence (DNA): TGTGCCAGCACCCTGGGGGACTTATCCTACGAGCAGTACTTC.

This clonotype has a handful of counts. The CDR3 loop is CAISARGASYEQYF. The CDR3 coding sequence is TGTGCCATCAGTGCCAGGGGGGCCAGCTACGAGCAGTACTTC. V and J are TRBV10-3 and TRBJ2-7; D is possibly TRBD1 (7 bases). Germline lookup yields CDR1 ENHRY and CDR2 SYGVKD. The CDR3 runs to 14 residues. The V gene lost 4 bases and the J gene lost 3 bases, with 13 bases spanning the gap.

This clonotype came up once. This sequence joins TRBV4-3 and TRBJ2-1, with 10 bases aligning to TRBD2. The CDR3 spans 16 residues. Trimming at V came to 0 bases and at J to 6 bases, leaving 5 bases not matched to a gene. Germline CDR1 is LGHNA and CDR2 is YSLEER. The CDR3 spells CASSQDLLAGSNEQFF. The CDR3 DNA follows: TGCGCCAGCAGCCAAGATCTACTAGCGGGAAGCAATGAGCAGTTCTTC.

The chain has TRBV10-1 and TRBJ2-3; 14 nucleotides match TRBD2. The germline gives CDR1 WNHNN, CDR2 SYGVQD (reference sequence). The CDR3 sequence is 17 residues long. With V trimmed by 1 base and J by 4 bases, 4 bases remained unmatched. The CDR3 spells CASSEWTSGGSADTQYF. CDR3 bases: TGCGCCAGCAGTGAGTGGACTAGCGGGGGGTCCGCAGATACGCAGTATTTT.

This clonotype showed up just a few times. The chain is built from TRBV20-1 and TRBJ2-2, with D unresolved. The germline V gene has CDR1 DFQATT and CDR2 SNEGSKA (reference sequence). The CDR3 covers 14 residues. Deletions cut 0 bases from V and 2 bases from J, with 7 bases between. CDR3 sequence: CSARDFPNTGELFF. The DNA of the CDR3 is TGCAGTGCTAGAGATTTCCCAAACACCGGGGAGCTGTTTTTT.

The V call is TRBV12-3 or TRBV12-4, the J call TRBJ1-2; 7 bases fit TRBD1. The CDR3 runs to 16 residues. Trimming cost V 5 bases and J 5 bases; bases outside gene matches: 14. CDR3: CASSPSGGTAPYGYTF. The CDR3 DNA reads TGTGCCAGCAGTCCATCCGGGGGGACAGCACCATATGGCTACACCTTC.

The gene calls are TRBV11-2 and TRBJ2-6, with D uncertain. Germline CDR1 SGHAT, CDR2 FQNNGV. V dropped 0 bases and J dropped 4 bases, with 4 bases sitting between them. This CDR3 is 14 amino acids long. CDR3 region: CASSLDNGANVLTF. CDR3 DNA: TGTGCCAGCAGCTTAGATAACGGGGCCAACGTCCTGACTTTC. Full variable domain (missing parts from reference TRBV11-2 and TRBJ2-6): EAGVAQSPRYKIIEKRQSVAFWCNPISGHATLYWYQQILGQGPKLLIQFQNNGVVDDSQLPKDRFSAERLKGVDSTLKIQPAKLEDSAVYLCASSLDNGANVLTFGAGSRLTVL.

This clonotype was detected only a few times. The chain joins TRBV6-2 or TRBV6-3 to TRBJ2-7, with no clear D. The CDR3 is 13 amino acids. Germline-derived CDR1 and CDR2 are MNHEY and SVGEGT. Between the trimmed V and J ends, which lost 6 bases and 0 bases, there was a span of 9 bases. CDR3 sequence reads: CASRPQNSYEQYF. The CDR3 bases are TGTGCCAGCAGACCACAAAACTCCTACGAGCAGTACTTC.

Of note for this clonotype: Germline is not matched at one junction end, which may reflect a read error. The V gene is TRBV28, the J gene TRBJ2-5, with 11 nucleotides matching TRBD2. The CDR3 consists of 13 residues. Germline-derived CDR1 and CDR2 are MDHEN and SYDVKM. In DNA form, the CDR3 reads TGTGCCAGCGCGGCTAGCGGGAGGCCTCTGCAGCACTTC. Translating it yields CASAASGRPLQHF.

This clonotype was observed once. CDR3 protein: CASSLGGDNEKLFF. The CDR3 DNA is TGTGCCAGCAGCTTGGGAGGGGATAATGAAAAACTGTTTTTT. This rearrangement joins TRBV5-4 to TRBJ1-4; tentative D call: TRBD1 (5 bases). The CDR3 totals 14 residues. Germline CDR1 and CDR2: SGHNT and YYREEE (reference sequence). With 0 bases removed from V and 4 bases from J, the gap between germline ends came to 7 bases.

This clonotype was detected only a few times. The chain employs TRBV19 and TRBJ1-1, with TRBD1 matching 8 bases. The V segment lost 2 bases and the J segment 7 bases; nucleotides outside the gene matches: 3. The CDR3 consists of 13 residues. CDR1 is LNHDA and CDR2 is SQIVND in the germline V gene (reference sequence). CDR3 sequence (DNA): TGTGCCAGTAGTATACAGGGGGCAGGTGAAGCTTTCTTT. Its translation is CASSIQGAGEAFF.